The source of this T cell receptor beta chain is a study of OX40 agonist ivuxolimab in advanced cancers. On the study more broadly: Dosing consisted of intravenous ivuxolimab at 0.01 to 10 mg/kg every 2 weeks. Each dose-escalation patient presented with hepatocellular carcinoma, melanoma, renal cell or head and neck cancer. Eligibility admitted prior anti-PD-1, anti-PD-L1 or anti-CTLA-4 therapy; around 42% had some.

V lost 6 bases, J lost 5 bases, and 10 bases stayed unmatched. Germline V gene data show CDR1 as MNHEY and CDR2 as SVGAGI. There are 15 residues in the CDR3. The data were produced by immunoSEQ multiplex PCR, yet TCRdb's version contains in-frame clones alone and is incomplete. The sample records some 70,000 clones, roughly four fifths being singletons. In this sample, this clone turned up a few times. V usage is TRBV6-5 and J usage is TRBJ1-3; 7 bases line up with TRBD1. The receptor's source is an adult with an advanced solid tumor such as melanoma, head and neck, liver or kidney cancer. This material consisted of CD4+ or CD8+ T cells sorted from blood, taken in a trial of the OX40 agonist ivuxolimab. The CDR3 is CASRKGGGRRNTIYF. CDR3 coding DNA: TGTGCCAGCAGAAAGGGAGGGGGCAGAAGAAACACCATATATTTT.